Shown below are 24 T cell receptor beta chains from a single sample sequenced in a study of control samples from healthy donors and cancer patients. The table came from immunoSEQ multiplex PCR; TCRdb's copy has only in-frame clones and leaves some out. The sample has 120,000 or so clones; about 87% are singletons. Sequencing was done on a sample of blood. These receptors were collected from a man in his 60s in good health.

This chain joins TRBV20-1 and TRBJ2-7; possible D gene TRBD1, 6 bases. This CDR3 has 13 amino acids. CDR1 DFQATT and CDR2 SNEGSKA come from the germline V gene (reference sequence). The germline V and J ends were trimmed by 3 bases and 2 bases, with 11 bases remaining between them. The DNA of the CDR3 is TGCAGTGCTAGTGAAACAGGGACCTACGAGCAGTACTTC. Translating it yields CSASETGTYEQYF.

J is TRBJ1-6 and V is TRBV5-1; D remains ambiguous. The germline V and J ends were trimmed by 0 bases and 6 bases, with 10 bases remaining between them. From germline, CDR1 is SGHRS and CDR2 YFSETQ. The CDR3 is 15 residues long. CDR3 loop: CASSLDSWSNSPLHF. As DNA, the CDR3 is TGCGCCAGCAGCTTGGATTCGTGGTCTAATTCACCCCTCCACTTT.

This chain links TRBV19 with TRBJ1-1; tentatively, D is TRBD1 (6 bases). With 8 bases removed from V and 0 bases from J, the gap between germline ends came to 19 bases. The CDR3 runs 16 residues. Looked up from germline, CDR1 is LNHDA and CDR2 is SQIVND (reference sequence). CDR3 coding DNA: TGTGCCAGTCGCCTCGGACCGGGGGGCTTGAACACTGAAGCTTTCTTT. Its translation is CASRLGPGGLNTEAFF. The whole variable domain, filled in from reference TRBV19 and TRBJ1-1, reads DGGITQSPKYLFRKEGQNVTLSCEQNLNHDAMYWYRQDPGQGLRLIYYSQIVNDFQKGDIAEGYSVSREKKESFPLTVTSAQKNPTAFYLCASRLGPGGLNTEAFFGQGTRLTVV.

The V gene is TRBV28, the J gene TRBJ1-2; 8 bases are a match to TRBD1. Germline CDR1 reads MDHEN; CDR2 reads SYDVKM. The CDR3 extends over 13 amino acids. Trimming took 6 bases from V and 6 from J; bases not matched to a gene: 6. CDR3 coding DNA: TGTGCCAGCAGCGGTACAGGGGGTAATGGCTACACCTTC. Translation gives CASSGTGGNGYTF.

The chain couples TRBV14 to TRBJ1-1; D is unclear. The V gene lost 1 base and the J gene lost 13 bases, with 16 bases spanning the gap. The CDR3 length is 13 residues. The germline V gene encodes CDR1 SGHDN and CDR2 FVKESK. CDR3 sequence: CASSQGLNTLGFF. The CDR3, as DNA: TGTGCCAGCAGCCAAGGTTTGAATACATTAGGTTTCTTT.

DNA for the CDR3: TGTGCCAGCGGGGGGGACGGAAACATTCAGTACTTC. Its protein is CASGGDGNIQYF. The V call is TRBV2, the J call TRBJ2-4, with 7 bases matching TRBD2. This CDR3 is 12 amino acids long. Per germline, CDR1 SNHLY and CDR2 FYNNEI. The J segment lost 6 bases and the V segment lost 8 bases, leaving 4 bases of the junction unmatched.

The rearrangement uses TRBV4-1 and TRBJ1-5; D is unresolved. Germline lookup yields CDR1 MGHRA and CDR2 YSYEKL. The CDR3 spans 15 residues. Between the trimmed V and J ends, which lost 1 base and 3 bases, there was a span of 10 bases. CDR3 DNA: TGCGCCAGCAGCCAAGGAGGGAATATCAATCAGCCCCAGCATTTT. Its translation is CASSQGGNINQPQHF.

The rearrangement links TRBV15 to TRBJ2-6; no reliable D call. This CDR3 has 14 amino acids. CDR1 and CDR2 from the germline V gene are LNHNV and YYDKDF (reference sequence). The V gene lost 7 bases and the J gene lost 0 bases, with 7 bases spanning the gap. As DNA, the CDR3 is TGTGCCACCAACTCATTCTCTGGGGCCAACGTCCTGACTTTC. Protein: CATNSFSGANVLTF.

The J gene is TRBJ1-5, the V gene TRBV15; no reliable D call. Trimming stripped 0 bases from V and 6 bases from J, with 6 bases between. The CDR3 runs 13 residues. Germline V gene lookup returns CDR1 LNHNV and CDR2 YYDKDF (reference sequence). The CDR3 region has the DNA TGTGCCACCAGCAGAGATGTCGGTCAGCCCCAGCATTTT. It is translated as CATSRDVGQPQHF.

V is TRBV2 and J is TRBJ2-2; 10 nucleotides align to TRBD2. The V gene end was trimmed by 11 bases and the J gene end by 4 bases; junction bases not matched to a gene: 7. This CDR3 spans 14 amino acids. CDR1 is SNHLY, CDR2 FYNNEI, per germline. The CDR3 bases are TGTGCCGGAGGAACTAGCGGGATCACCGGGGAGCTGTTTTTT. Residues: CAGGTSGITGELFF.

The V and J genes are TRBV12-3 or TRBV12-4 and TRBJ1-5; no clear D gene. With 2 bases removed from V and 5 bases from J, the gap between germline ends came to 7 bases. The CDR3 consists of 13 residues. The CDR3 nucleotides read TGTGCCAGCAGTTTAAGTTTCCATCAGCCCCAGCATTTT. Its protein is CASSLSFHQPQHF.

The gene calls are TRBV4-3 and TRBJ1-2, with TRBD1 matching 7 bases. Germline V lookup: CDR1 LGHNA, CDR2 YSLEER. V gave up 4 bases and J gave up 3 bases; unmatched junction bases: 8. The CDR3 extends over 15 amino acids. CDR3 protein: CASSPRGRGYYGYTF. The CDR3 region has the DNA TGCGCCAGCAGCCCCCGTGGCAGGGGGTACTATGGCTACACCTTC.

The chain uses TRBV29-1 and TRBJ2-3; 9 bases align to TRBD2. V was pared by 6 bases and J by 5 bases, with 9 bases of the junction left unmatched. There are 14 residues in the CDR3. Germline CDR1 and CDR2: SQVTM and ANQGSEA. The CDR3 reads CSVKGRGGVDTQYF. The DNA of the CDR3 is TGCAGCGTCAAAGGGCGGGGGGGGGTAGATACGCAGTATTTT.

The chain carries TRBV28 and TRBJ2-7; 11 bases agree with TRBD1. Germline V gene sequence: CDR1 MDHEN, CDR2 SYDVKM. J lost 3 bases, V lost 9 bases, and 4 bases had no gene match. The CDR3 loop spans 13 amino acids. Written as DNA, the CDR3 is TGTGCCAGTTGGGGGACAGGGGGCTACGAGCAGTACTTC. The encoded protein is CASWGTGGYEQYF.

This rearrangement joins TRBV10-1 to TRBJ1-1; no clear D gene. In germline, CDR1 is WNHNN, CDR2 SYGVQD (reference sequence). The CDR3 consists of 14 residues. Between the trimmed V and J ends, which lost 6 bases and 1 base, there was a span of 12 bases. CDR3: CASRGSGQNTEAFF. The CDR3 DNA sequence: TGCGCCAGCAGGGGCAGCGGGCAGAACACTGAAGCTTTCTTT.

The chain is built from TRBV9 and TRBJ1-6, with 7 bases identical to TRBD1. Per the germline V gene, CDR1 is SGDLS and CDR2 is YYNGEE. V was pared by 4 bases and J by 5 bases, with 6 bases of the junction left unmatched. The CDR3 is 15 amino acids. The CDR3 region is CASSPRQGDNSPLHF. CDR3 nucleotides: TGTGCCAGCAGCCCCAGACAGGGCGATAATTCACCCCTCCACTTT.

CDR3 nucleotides: TGTGCCAGCAGCCGAACGGAGGGGGCACCCCTCCACTTT. It encodes CASSRTEGAPLHF. This sequence joins TRBV13 and TRBJ1-6; perhaps TRBD1 as D (6 bases). The CDR3 sequence is 13 residues long. The V end lost 5 bases, the J end lost 11 bases, and 13 bases lay between the germline ends. Germline lookup yields CDR1 PRHDT and CDR2 FYEKMQ (reference sequence).

Of note for this clone: The sample contains more than one DNA sequence encoding this CDR3. The chain uses TRBV6-5 and TRBJ1-3; D gene uncertain. CDR3 length: 15 amino acids. Germline lookup yields CDR1 MNHEY and CDR2 SVGAGI. V lost 0 bases and J 1 base, leaving 7 bases between the germline ends. As DNA, the CDR3 is TGTGCCAGCAGTTACTCGACGGGGTCTGGAAACACCATATATTTT. It specifies CASSYSTGSGNTIYF.

The chain has TRBV5-1 and TRBJ1-1; a possible D gene is TRBD1 (5 bases). Germline V gene data show CDR1 as SGHRS and CDR2 as YFSETQ. The CDR3 is made up of 17 amino acids. V was pared by 0 bases and J by 3 bases, with 18 bases between. This CDR3 reads CASSLAGFGGGDTEAFF. CDR3 nucleotide sequence: TGCGCCAGCAGCTTGGCCGGATTCGGGGGAGGGGACACTGAAGCTTTCTTT.

The sample holds one count of this clone. The CDR3 reads CASSAARTNTEAFF. In nucleotides, the CDR3 is TGTGCCAGCAGCGCAGCTAGAACGAACACTGAAGCTTTCTTT. The rearrangement joins TRBV3-1 (or the pseudogene TRBV3-2) to TRBJ1-1; D is undetermined. The CDR3 runs to 14 residues. Germline V gives CDR1 LGHDT, CDR2 YNNKEL (reference sequence). Deletions cut 5 bases from V and 1 base from J, with 11 bases between.

The chain couples TRBV4-2 to TRBJ1-1; tentatively, D is TRBD1 (6 bases). The V end lost 1 base, the J end lost 3 bases, and 24 bases lay between the germline ends. Germline lookup yields CDR1 LGHNA and CDR2 YNFKEQ. The CDR3 is 19 residues long. The CDR3 reads CASSQGAVGTSLLDTEAFF. The CDR3 nucleotides are TGTGCCAGCAGCCAAGGAGCGGTTGGGACAAGCCTGTTGGACACTGAAGCTTTCTTT.

The chain carries TRBV10-1 and TRBJ1-5; D not certain. The V gene's germline CDR1 is WNHNN and CDR2 SYGVQD (reference sequence). The V end was cut by 2 bases, the J end by 6 bases, with 8 bases between. The CDR3 totals 13 residues. For the CDR3, the DNA is TGCGCCAGCAGTGAGAGCAGGATTCAGCCCCAGCATTTT. It yields the protein CASSESRIQPQHF.

The chain has TRBV7-3 and TRBJ1-4; D remains ambiguous. Germline values: CDR1 SGHTA, CDR2 FQGTGA. The CDR3 has 13 amino acids. Trimming took off 1 base at V and 8 bases at J, with 8 bases between the two ends. CDR3 DNA: TGTGCCAGCAGCTTAAATCGGGGAGAAAAACTGTTTTTT. This gives the protein CASSLNRGEKLFF.

V usage is TRBV28 and J usage is TRBJ1-6, with 8 bases identical to TRBD1. The germline CDR1 and CDR2 sequences are MDHEN and SYDVKM. The CDR3 is 16 amino acids. V was pared by 3 bases and J by 5 bases, with 6 bases of the junction left unmatched. Here the CDR3 DNA reads TGTGCCAGCAGTTTCCAGGGGGCCGGGGATAATTCACCCCTCCACTTT. Protein sequence: CASSFQGAGDNSPLHF.